These T cell receptor beta chains were read from a single sample in a study of blood T cell repertoires in COVID-19. Assay used: immunoSEQ multiplex PCR; TCRdb lists only in-frame clones, some missing. The profile covers 200,000 or so clones, with over 80% appearing a single time and more than 5% taken by the ten largest. Sequencing input: peripheral blood. The receptor source for this set is a woman in her twenties or thirties with acute or convalescent COVID-19. The CDR3 runs from the conserved cysteine through the conserved F or W. The D gene is left open where the match is weak. The size entry is marked missing in some rows and otherwise reads once, few, many or a size class.

j_call d_call v_call clone_size cdr3_nt cdr3_aa
TRBJ1-2 - TRBV5-4 - TGTGCCAGCAGCTCCGGGGGGGATGGCTACACCTTC CASSSGGDGYTF
TRBJ1-5 - TRBV24-1 - TGTGCCACCAGTAAACGGGGGAGGACGGATCAGCCCCAGCATTTT CATSKRGRTDQPQHF
TRBJ1-4 - TRBV5-1 once TGCGCCAGCAGCAGAGGAGGGGCGGGTGAAAAACTGTTTTTT CASSRGGAGEKLFF
TRBJ2-1 TRBD2 TRBV29-1 - TGCAGCGTCCGAAGGAGGCGGGAGGTCGTCAATGAGCAGTTCTTC CSVRRRREVVNEQFF
TRBJ1-2 TRBD1 TRBV14 - TGTGCCAGCAGCCACCCGGGACAGGGAGGCAGTGGCTACACCTTC CASSHPGQGGSGYTF
TRBJ1-6 TRBD1 TRBV19 - TGTGCCAGTAGTATAGGGACAGGCCGTCTTCATTCACCCCTCCACTTT CASSIGTGRLHSPLHF
TRBJ2-5 TRBD2 TRBV3-1/TRBV3-2 - TGTGCCAGCAGCCCCCACCCGGGGGGGACCGAGACCCAGTACTTC CASSPHPGGTETQYF
TRBJ1-2 - TRBV7-2 - TGTGCCAGCAGCTTCAGTCTGCAGGCCACACTTCCTTATGGCTACACCTTC CASSFSLQATLPYGYTF
TRBJ1-3 - TRBV14 - TGTGCCAGCAGCGCACGTGGGCTTTCGATCTCTGGAAACACCATATATTTT CASSARGLSISGNTIYF
TRBJ1-2 - TRBV28 - TGTGCCAGCAGTTTGTTGGGGGGTTATGGCTACACCTTC CASSLLGGYGYTF
TRBJ2-4 - TRBV29-1 - TGCAGCGTAACCGACAGAAACAAAAACATTCAGTACTTC CSVTDRNKNIQYF